This note documents a single TCR beta chain sequence. Its antigen is as yet unknown. V was trimmed by 5 bases and J by 12 bases, leaving 11 bases between them. This CDR3 is 11 amino acids long. The authors prepared the TCRbeta library with unique molecular identifiers. Each CDR3 protein is one row after TCRdb ran MiXCR on the PCR reads. The data contain fewer than 400,000 distinct CDR3 sequences, approximately 23% of them singletons. The data belong to a study of T-cell reconstitution after alpha-beta-depleted transplantation in children. Whole-study findings and limits: By one year post-transplant, T-cell counts and diversity largely arose from T cells that were newly produced. Surviving thymic progenitors and recipient T cells were the source of high TCRbeta diversity at day 60 in some patients.

The chain combines TRBV12-3 or TRBV12-4 with TRBJ1-5; unclear D gene. The clonotype originates from a male patient between 10 and 17 years old who had a stem cell transplant for acute lymphoblastic leukemia, so the T cells may come from the graft donor. Material: PBMCs, mostly from graft donor cells, obtained 180 days after TCRalphabeta/CD19-depleted stem cell transplant. CDR3: CASSQVHLQHF. The CDR3 coding sequence is TGTGCCAGCAGTCAGGTTCATCTCCAGCATTTT.